A single sample is the source of the 17 T cell receptor beta chains below, sequenced in a study of blood T cells in healthy people across ages. The authors ran a second PCR of roughly 6 to 12 cycles using a sample-barcoded 5' primer and a J-beta primer mix. In TCRdb, the 5' RACE reads were re-called with MiXCR into one record per CDR3 protein. The sample carries 550,000 to 700,000 distinct CDR3 sequences, about 26% recorded once. Input material: blood. The receptors originated from a woman in her 70s in good health.

The chain uses TRBV9 and TRBJ2-6, with TRBD1 as a possible D gene (5 bases). Trimming stripped 6 bases from V and 3 bases from J, with 13 bases between. The CDR3 spans 15 residues. Germline assignment: CDR1 SGDLS and CDR2 YYNGEE. CDR3 DNA sequence: TGTGCCAGCACTGGGGCCCAGAGTGGGGCCAACGTCCTGACTTTC. This codes for CASTGAQSGANVLTF.

This clonotype was counted only a few times. V gene TRBV5-1 combines with J gene TRBJ2-7; a weak D match, TRBD2 (6 bases). The germline CDR1 and CDR2 sequences are SGHRS and YFSETQ. Trimming took 3 bases from V and 3 from J, leaving 16 bases between them. This CDR3 region has 15 residues. The CDR3 is CASSYQTSSLYEQYF. The CDR3 DNA reads TGCGCCAGCAGCTACCAGACTAGTTCTCTCTACGAGCAGTACTTC.

The table lists this clonotype with a few counts. The rearrangement links TRBV6-2 or TRBV6-3 to TRBJ2-2, with 10 bases lining up with TRBD2. Germline-derived CDR1 and CDR2 are MNHEY and SVGEGT. With 8 bases clipped from V and 1 base from J, the junction kept 7 bases outside the gene matches. The CDR3 is 16 residues long. The CDR3 is CASRPGLAVNTGELFF. The CDR3 nucleotides read TGTGCCAGCCGCCCAGGACTAGCGGTGAACACCGGGGAGCTGTTTTTT.

This clonotype has a count of ten or more. The V call is TRBV6-2 or TRBV6-3, the J call TRBJ2-5; D is tentatively TRBD1 or TRBD2 (5 bases each). CDR1 is MNHEY, CDR2 SVGEGT, per germline. V was clipped by 2 bases and J by 5 bases, with 15 bases between them. The CDR3 consists of 15 residues. The CDR3 spells CASSYTDRDLETQYF. CDR3 in DNA: TGTGCCAGCAGTTACACTGACCGGGACCTCGAGACCCAGTACTTC.

The sample holds a few counts of this clonotype. The rearrangement links TRBV7-2 to TRBJ1-5, with a possible D match to TRBD1 (5 bases). Germline V CDR1 and CDR2: SGHTA, FQGNSA. V lost 5 bases and J 1 base, leaving 12 bases between the germline ends. CDR3 length: 15 amino acids. For the CDR3, the DNA is TGTGCCAGCAGCCTGATGGGACGGAGCAATCAGCCCCAGCATTTT. Translating it yields CASSLMGRSNQPQHF.

The chain couples TRBV9 to TRBJ1-3, with a tentative D call TRBD1 (6 bases). V lost 0 bases and J lost 2, with 12 bases in between. Germline V lookup: CDR1 SGDLS, CDR2 YYNGEE. The CDR3 sequence is 16 residues long. The CDR3 sequence: CASSVGTGLAGNTIYF. Written as DNA, the CDR3 is TGTGCCAGCAGCGTAGGTACAGGGCTGGCTGGAAACACCATATATTTT. The entire variable domain, with the rest obtained from reference TRBV9 and TRBJ1-3, is as follows: DSGVTQTPKHLITATGQRVTLRCSPRSGDLSVYWYQQSLDQGLQFLIQYYNGEERAKGNILERFSAQQFPDLHSELNLSSLELGDSALYFCASSVGTGLAGNTIYFGEGSWLTVV.

This clonotype was found once. This rearrangement joins TRBV7-9 to TRBJ2-5; perhaps D is TRBD1 or TRBD2 (6 bases each). This CDR3 spans 17 amino acids. Germline V gene lookup returns CDR1 SEHNR and CDR2 FQNEAQ (reference sequence). Trimming pared 4 bases from V and 8 bases from J, leaving 26 bases between. CDR3 DNA: TGTGCCAGCAGCTCGGCGGGGACAACAAGAAATAAGAGAACCCAGTACTTC. Its protein product is CASSSAGTTRNKRTQYF.

This clonotype occurred a few times. The rearrangement links TRBV4-3 to TRBJ2-5; D unresolved. V lost 0 bases and J 11 bases, leaving 13 bases between the germline ends. The CDR3 totals 13 residues. Germline-derived CDR1 and CDR2 are LGHNA and YSLEER. Here the CDR3 reads CASSQDTGIRQYF. CDR3 DNA sequence: TGCGCCAGCAGCCAAGACACCGGTATCCGGCAGTACTTC.

The rearrangement joins TRBV18 to TRBJ1-3; 8 positions agree with TRBD1. The CDR3 length is 18 residues. V lost 1 base, J lost 5 bases, and 13 bases stayed unmatched. Germline V gene data show CDR1 as KGHSH and CDR2 as LQKENI. The CDR3 DNA is TGTGCCAGCTCACCACGACCACCCGGACAGGGAAATAGAAACACCATATATTTT. Its protein product is CASSPRPPGQGNRNTIYF.

Only a few counts were recorded for this clonotype. This chain uses TRBV6-6 with TRBJ2-1; 12 nucleotides align to TRBD2. Trimming cost V 5 bases and J 5 bases; bases outside gene matches: 4. This CDR3 has 15 residues. Germline CDR1 is MNHNY and CDR2 is SVGAGI (reference sequence). The CDR3 reads CASSARLAGDNEQFF. For the CDR3, the DNA is TGTGCCAGCAGTGCCAGACTAGCGGGGGACAATGAGCAGTTCTTC.

The chain combines TRBV4-1 with TRBJ2-5; 11 positions agree with TRBD2. V lost 4 bases, J lost 5 bases, and 6 bases stayed unmatched. This CDR3 is built from 15 residues. In germline, CDR1 is MGHRA, CDR2 YSYEKL. CDR3 in amino acids: CASSPLRTSGETQYF. The CDR3 DNA reads TGCGCCAGCAGCCCCCTCCGGACTAGCGGGGAGACCCAGTACTTC.

This clonotype was found a few times. The chain carries TRBV12-3 or TRBV12-4 and TRBJ1-6; no reliable D call. The germline V and J ends were trimmed by 3 bases and 3 bases, with 6 bases remaining between them. This CDR3 is built from 14 residues. The CDR3: CASSFQNYNSPLHF. The DNA for the CDR3 is TGTGCCAGCAGTTTTCAGAACTATAATTCACCCCTCCACTTT.

The rearrangement uses TRBV7-2 and TRBJ2-1; 9 bases fit TRBD1. Gene TRBJ2-7 matches the end of the DNA better, so the J call may be wrong. The germline V gene has CDR1 SGHTA and CDR2 FQGNSA. The CDR3 spans 15 residues. The CDR3 DNA reads as TGTGCCAGCAGCTTAGTAGGGACAGGGCTTTACGAGCAGTACTTC. Residues: CASSLVGTGLYEQYF.

This chain uses TRBV7-2 with TRBJ2-5; D is uncertain. Germline loops: CDR1 SGHTA, CDR2 FQGNSA. Trimming cost V 0 bases and J 1 base, with 12 bases left between them. The CDR3 runs 16 residues. CDR3 loop: CASSLAYGRLQETQYF. DNA for the CDR3: TGTGCCAGCAGCTTAGCTTATGGGCGGCTCCAAGAGACCCAGTACTTC. Full variable domain (missing parts from reference TRBV7-2 and TRBJ2-5): GAGVSQSPSNKVTEKGKDVELRCDPISGHTALYWYRQSLGQGLEFLIYFQGNSAPDKSGLPSDRFSAERTGGSVSTLTIQRTQQEDSAVYLCASSLAYGRLQETQYFGPGTRLLVL.

The V gene is TRBV9, the J gene TRBJ2-5; D perhaps matches TRBD2 (5 bases). CDR1 and CDR2 from the germline V gene are SGDLS and YYNGEE. Between the trimmed V and J ends, which lost 0 bases and 7 bases, there was a span of 10 bases. The CDR3 is made up of 13 amino acids. CDR3 amino acids: CASSVEGGRTQYF. CDR3 sequence (DNA): TGTGCCAGCAGCGTAGAAGGCGGGCGGACCCAGTACTTC.

The chain combines TRBV5-1 with TRBJ1-1, with a tentative D call TRBD1 (6 bases). Germline V gene sequence: CDR1 SGHRS, CDR2 YFSETQ. The CDR3 has 15 residues. Trimming shortened V by 1 base and J by 0 bases, and 10 bases separated the two germline ends. CDR3 region: CASSLLGQMNTEAFF. Written as DNA, the CDR3 is TGCGCCAGCAGCTTGTTGGGACAAATGAACACTGAAGCTTTCTTT.

This clonotype was seen only once. The V call is TRBV7-9, the J call TRBJ2-5, with TRBD2 matching 9 bases. CDR3 size: 15 residues. CDR1 is SEHNR, CDR2 FQNEAQ, per germline (reference sequence). V lost 5 bases, J lost 3 bases, and 7 bases stayed unmatched. CDR3 residues: CASSPGLASEETQYF. The CDR3, as DNA: TGTGCCAGCAGCCCGGGACTAGCCTCTGAAGAGACCCAGTACTTC.